The rows below give T cell receptor beta chains drawn from one sample of a study of shared clonotypes between healthy human individuals. Using immunoSEQ multiplex PCR, the repertoire was profiled, and TCRdb retains in-frame clones only, with some absent. The top ten clones hold approximately 0.4% of a sample with 1,400,000 or so clones, approximately 98.5% of them seen once. The sequencing sample was made of naive CD4+ T cells sorted from blood. The receptors were sampled from a man under 40 in good health. CDR3s include the opening cysteine and the closing phenylalanine or tryptophan. A D gene is named only where the DNA matches it firmly. Not all rows give a size; the values are once, few, many and, for expanded clones, a class.

CDR3 length | J gene | V gene | clone size | D gene | CDR3 protein | CDR3 DNA
13 | TRBJ1-5 | TRBV7-9 | . | TRBD1 | CASSPKTGKPQHF | TGTGCCAGCAGTCCAAAGACAGGGAAGCCCCAGCATTTT
16 | TRBJ1-2 | TRBV6-5 | . | TRBD1 | CASSYSRTGVNYGYTF | TGTGCCAGCAGTTACTCAAGGACAGGGGTGAACTATGGCTACACCTTC
16 | TRBJ1-4 | TRBV30 | . | . | CAWSVARGSPNEKLFF | TGTGCCTGGAGTGTAGCCAGGGGATCTCCTAATGAAAAACTGTTTTTT
16 | TRBJ2-1 | TRBV5-1 | . | . | CASSQIGVSSWDEQFF | TGCGCCAGCAGCCAAATAGGGGTCTCTAGTTGGGATGAGCAGTTCTTC
11 | TRBJ2-5 | TRBV5-4 | . | . | CASSLTETQYF | TGTGCCAGCAGCTTGACAGAGACCCAGTACTTC
15 | TRBJ1-2 | TRBV6-6 | . | . | CASSTGPPRIYGYTF | TGTGCCAGCAGCACAGGGCCCCCGCGGATATATGGCTACACCTTC
17 | TRBJ1-5 | TRBV13 | . | TRBD1 | CASSPRTGRVGNQPQHF | TGTGCCAGCAGCCCCCGGACAGGGAGGGTCGGCAATCAGCCCCAGCATTTT
17 | TRBJ2-6 | TRBV5-1 | . | TRBD1 | CASSILQGVAGANVLTF | TGCGCCAGCAGCATACTACAGGGGGTAGCTGGGGCCAACGTCCTGACTTTC
15 | TRBJ2-1 | TRBV2 | . | . | CASSVTGSTYNEQFF | TGTGCCAGCAGTGTTACAGGGTCTACCTACAATGAGCAGTTCTTC
15 | TRBJ1-1 | TRBV6-5 | once | TRBD1 | CASSYWGQGDTEAFF | TGTGCCAGCAGTTACTGGGGACAGGGGGACACTGAAGCTTTCTTT
14 | TRBJ2-1 | TRBV19 | . | . | CASTTGFSYNEQFF | TGTGCCAGTACCACGGGATTCTCCTACAATGAGCAGTTCTTC
13 | TRBJ2-1 | TRBV19 | once | TRBD2 | CASSLLAGRAEFF | TGTGCCAGTAGCCTGTTGGCGGGGAGGGCGGAGTTCTTC
12 | TRBJ1-1 | TRBV29-1 | . | . | CSVNRGNTEAFF | TGCAGCGTGAATCGCGGGAACACTGAAGCTTTCTTT
13 | TRBJ2-3 | TRBV6-4 | . | . | CASSSDRTDTQYF | TGTGCCAGCAGCTCCGACAGGACAGATACGCAGTATTTT
15 | TRBJ2-3 | TRBV7-5 | . | . | CARSPLRGSTDTQYF | TGTGCCAGAAGCCCACTCAGGGGCAGCACAGATACGCAGTATTTT
8 | TRBJ2-2 | TRBV7-9 | . | . | CASSNLFF | TGTGCCAGCAGCAACCTGTTTTTT
15 | TRBJ2-7 | TRBV7-8 | . | . | CASSLLDSPPYEQYF | TGTGCCAGCAGCTTACTGGACAGCCCGCCCTACGAGCAGTACTTC
14 | TRBJ2-1 | TRBV12-2 | . | . | CASRLPISYNEQFF | TGTGCAAGTCGCTTACCAATCTCCTACAATGAGCAGTTCTTC
17 | TRBJ1-6 | TRBV27 | . | . | CASSLLGFRKSNSPLHF | TGTGCCAGCAGTTTATTAGGATTCCGGAAAAGTAATTCACCCCTCCACTTT
16 | TRBJ2-3 | TRBV4-3 | . | TRBD2 | CASSPITSGNTDTQYF | TGCGCCAGCAGCCCAATTACTAGCGGTAACACAGATACGCAGTATTTT
13 | TRBJ2-3 | TRBV7-3 | . | . | CASSLQAGDTQYF | TGTGCCAGCAGCTTACAGGCGGGGGATACGCAGTATTTT
14 | TRBJ2-7 | TRBV28 | once | . | CASSSTGTLYEQYF | TGTGCCAGCAGTTCAACCGGGACACTGTACGAGCAGTACTTC
13 | TRBJ2-7 | TRBV5-8 | . | . | CASSLDRGYEQYF | TGTGCCAGCAGCTTGGATAGAGGCTACGAGCAGTACTTC
13 | TRBJ2-7 | TRBV18 | . | . | CASSPPDGYEQYF | TGTGCCAGCTCACCTCCGGACGGATACGAGCAGTACTTC
16 | TRBJ2-3 | TRBV7-3 | . | . | CASSLIGGTSTDTQYF | TGTGCCAGCAGCTTAATTGGCGGGACAAGCACAGATACGCAGTATTTT
16 | TRBJ2-1 | TRBV5-1 | . | TRBD2 | CASRLTSGTSRHEQFF | TGCGCCAGCAGGTTGACTAGCGGGACTAGCAGGCATGAGCAGTTCTTC
19 | TRBJ1-5 | TRBV19 | . | . | CASSIGWGQGSTSSQPQHF | TGTGCCAGTAGTATAGGCTGGGGGCAGGGGTCAACGTCTAGTCAGCCCCAGCATTTT
14 | TRBJ2-7 | TRBV28 | . | . | CASSPTGMPYEQYF | TGTGCCAGCAGTCCTACGGGGATGCCCTACGAGCAGTACTTC
16 | TRBJ2-1 | TRBV5-1 | . | TRBD2 | CASSLGGPSGANEQFF | TGCGCCAGCAGCTTGGGTGGTCCTAGCGGGGCGAATGAGCAGTTCTTC
16 | TRBJ2-5 | TRBV7-9 | . | . | CASSSRDTRYQETQYF | TGTGCCAGCAGCTCGCGGGACACGCGGTACCAAGAGACCCAGTACTTC
15 | TRBJ2-3 | TRBV5-1 | . | TRBD2 | CASRQVAGGADTQYF | TGCGCCAGCAGACAAGTAGCGGGAGGGGCAGATACGCAGTATTTT
15 | TRBJ2-1 | TRBV5-8 | . | . | CASSLGQATYNEQFF | TGTGCCAGCAGCTTAGGGCAGGCCACCTACAATGAGCAGTTCTTC
15 | TRBJ2-1 | TRBV13 | . | . | CASSLIGIWGNEQFF | TGTGCCAGCAGCTTGATCGGGATTTGGGGCAATGAGCAGTTCTTC
15 | TRBJ2-3 | TRBV5-5 | . | . | CASTQVGRSTDTQYF | TGTGCCAGCACCCAAGTTGGGCGTAGTACAGATACGCAGTATTTT
17 | TRBJ2-1 | TRBV5-6 | . | TRBD2 | CASSLLTSGSSYNEQFF | TGTGCCAGCAGCCTACTAACTAGCGGGAGCTCCTACAATGAGCAGTTCTTC
12 | TRBJ1-5 | TRBV18 | . | . | CASSLTGWTQHF | TGTGCCAGCTCTCTGACGGGTTGGACCCAGCATTTT
18 | TRBJ2-6 | TRBV28 | . | . | CASGEGPHGLSGANVLTF | TGTGCCAGCGGCGAGGGGCCCCACGGGCTCTCTGGGGCCAACGTCCTGACTTTC
13 | TRBJ2-4 | TRBV29-1 | once | . | CSVALQAKNIQYF | TGCAGCGTAGCGCTCCAAGCCAAAAACATTCAGTACTTC
13 | TRBJ2-7 | TRBV6-1 | . | . | CASSELGGTGQYF | TGTGCCAGCAGTGAATTAGGTGGCACGGGGCAGTACTTC
14 | TRBJ1-4 | TRBV5-1 | . | . | CASSSTGLNEKLFF | TGCGCCAGCAGCTCTACAGGGCTTAATGAAAAACTGTTTTTT
17 | TRBJ2-7 | TRBV4-3 | . | . | CASSQLVSVSDTYEQYF | TGCGCCAGCAGCCAACTAGTTTCGGTTTCCGATACCTACGAGCAGTACTTC
17 | TRBJ1-3 | TRBV7-6 | . | TRBD1 | CASSLGDRGSSGNTIYF | TGTGCCAGCAGCTTAGGGGACAGGGGCAGCTCTGGAAACACCATATATTTT
17 | TRBJ2-3 | TRBV6-1 | . | TRBD2 | CASSVTSGSISTDTQYF | TGTGCCAGCAGTGTCACTAGCGGGTCGATTAGCACAGATACGCAGTATTTT
14 | TRBJ2-7 | TRBV18 | . | . | CASSPSPRSYEQYF | TGTGCCAGCTCACCGTCTCCAAGGAGCTACGAGCAGTACTTC
19 | TRBJ2-1 | TRBV9 | . | TRBD2 | CASSVDQTTSVGSYNEQFF | TGTGCCAGCAGCGTAGACCAAACTACTAGCGTCGGCTCCTACAATGAGCAGTTCTTC
14 | TRBJ1-4 | TRBV9 | . | . | CASSLGPVREKLFF | TGTGCCAGCAGCCTAGGACCTGTGAGAGAAAAACTGTTTTTT
14 | TRBJ1-5 | TRBV18 | . | . | CASSSLHGNQPQHF | TGTGCCAGCTCATCTCTCCATGGCAATCAGCCCCAGCATTTT
15 | TRBJ2-1 | TRBV19 | . | . | CASSIGSDAANEQFF | TGTGCCAGTAGTATAGGGTCGGACGCGGCAAATGAGCAGTTCTTC
16 | TRBJ2-7 | TRBV19 | . | TRBD2 | CASSFRLAGTSYEQYF | TGTGCCAGTAGTTTTAGACTAGCGGGGACCTCCTACGAGCAGTACTTC
20 | TRBJ2-1 | TRBV4-2 | once | TRBD1 | CASSQAATGATPSSYNEQFF | TGTGCCAGCAGCCAAGCGGCGACAGGGGCGACCCCCAGCTCCTACAATGAGCAGTTCTTC
12 | TRBJ2-1 | TRBV7-9 | . | . | CASSLLINEQFF | TGTGCCAGCAGCCTTCTTATTAATGAGCAGTTCTTC
16 | TRBJ2-4 | TRBV6-1 | . | . | CASSEGISGNKNIQYF | TGTGCCAGCAGTGAAGGAATTAGCGGCAACAAAAACATTCAGTACTTC
15 | TRBJ1-2 | TRBV5-6 | . | . | CASSTAPRGNYGYTF | TGTGCCAGCAGCACCGCCCCCAGGGGAAACTATGGCTACACCTTC
14 | TRBJ2-3 | TRBV7-2 | . | . | CASSSYASTDTQYF | TGTGCCAGCAGTTCCTACGCTAGCACAGATACGCAGTATTTT
16 | TRBJ2-1 | TRBV14 | . | TRBD2 | CASSQQLAGWYNEQFF | TGTGCCAGCAGCCAACAACTAGCGGGATGGTACAATGAGCAGTTCTTC
15 | TRBJ2-2 | TRBV5-1 | once | . | CASSQGGTPTGELFF | TGCGCCAGCAGTCAAGGAGGGACCCCGACCGGGGAGCTGTTTTTT
14 | TRBJ2-7 | TRBV19 | . | . | CASSTATSSYEQYF | TGTGCCAGCTCGACAGCTACGAGCTCCTACGAGCAGTACTTC
13 | TRBJ2-1 | TRBV9 | . | . | CASSDHLGWEQFF | TGTGCCAGCAGCGACCACCTAGGCTGGGAGCAGTTCTTC